This TCR beta chain comes out of a study of shared clonotypes between healthy human individuals. Study in general: Each donor's CD8 memory used one plate, CD8 naive two, each CD4 subset three. Study findings and constraints: Roughly 4.6% of naive CD4 clonotypes were common to several donors.

The sample holds one count of this clone. Its target is not known. Here immunoSEQ multiplex PCR was the method, and the copy in TCRdb shows in-frame clones only, minus some. Of 1.5 million to 2.5 million clones in the sample, roughly 94% are singletons; the top ten hold 1.2%. Germline CDR1 reads MNHEY; CDR2 reads SVGAGI. This CDR3 comprises 12 residues. V was trimmed by 6 bases and J by 6 bases, leaving 12 bases between them. Positive CCR7 selection of CD45RO-negative cells yielded the naive CD8 cells, and terminally differentiated effector memory CD45RA+ cells were excluded. This receptor was obtained from a man aged 18-30 years in good health. Material: naive CD8+ T cells sorted from blood. The chain combines TRBV6-5 with TRBJ2-7; D gene ambiguous. The CDR3 sequence: CASSHTGLEQYF. The CDR3 DNA sequence: TGTGCCAGCAGCCACACCGGGCTCGAGCAGTACTTC.